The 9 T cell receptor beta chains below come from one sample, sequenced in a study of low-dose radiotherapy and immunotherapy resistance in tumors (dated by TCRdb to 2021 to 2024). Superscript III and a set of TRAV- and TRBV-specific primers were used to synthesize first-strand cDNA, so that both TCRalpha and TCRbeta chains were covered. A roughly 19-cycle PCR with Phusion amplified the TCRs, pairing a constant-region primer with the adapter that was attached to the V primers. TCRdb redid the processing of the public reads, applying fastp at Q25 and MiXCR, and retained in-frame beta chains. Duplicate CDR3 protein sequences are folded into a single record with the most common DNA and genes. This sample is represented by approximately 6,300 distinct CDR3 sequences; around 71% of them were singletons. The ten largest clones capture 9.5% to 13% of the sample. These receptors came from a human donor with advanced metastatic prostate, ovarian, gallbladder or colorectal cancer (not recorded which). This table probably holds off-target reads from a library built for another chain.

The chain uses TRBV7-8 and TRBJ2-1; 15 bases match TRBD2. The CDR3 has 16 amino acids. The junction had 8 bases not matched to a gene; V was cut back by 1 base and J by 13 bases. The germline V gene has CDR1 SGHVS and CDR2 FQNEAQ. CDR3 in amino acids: CASSLGQGLAGGSQFF. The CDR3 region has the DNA TGTGCCAGCAGCTTAGGGCAGGGACTAGCGGGAGGATCCCAGTTCTTC.

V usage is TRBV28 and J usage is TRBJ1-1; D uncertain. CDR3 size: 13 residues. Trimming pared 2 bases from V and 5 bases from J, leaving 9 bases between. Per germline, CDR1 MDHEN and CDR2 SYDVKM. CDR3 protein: CASSLARETEAFF. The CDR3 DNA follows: TGTGCCAGCAGTTTAGCCCGGGAGACTGAAGCTTTCTTT.

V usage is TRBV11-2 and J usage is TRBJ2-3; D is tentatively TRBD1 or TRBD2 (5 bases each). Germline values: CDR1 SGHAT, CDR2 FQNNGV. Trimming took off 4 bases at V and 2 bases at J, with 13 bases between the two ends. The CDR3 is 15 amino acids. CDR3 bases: TGTGCCAGCAGCTACCGGGACGGCACCACAGATACGCAGTATTTT. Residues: CASSYRDGTTDTQYF. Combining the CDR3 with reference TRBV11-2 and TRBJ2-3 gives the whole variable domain EAGVAQSPRYKIIEKRQSVAFWCNPISGHATLYWYQQILGQGPKLLIQFQNNGVVDDSQLPKDRFSAERLKGVDSTLKIQPAKLEDSAVYLCASSYRDGTTDTQYFGPGTRLTVL.

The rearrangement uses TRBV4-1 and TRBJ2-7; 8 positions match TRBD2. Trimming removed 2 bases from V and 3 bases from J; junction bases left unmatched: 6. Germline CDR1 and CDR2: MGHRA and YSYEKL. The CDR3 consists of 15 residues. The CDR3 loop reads CASSQLAGQFYEQYF. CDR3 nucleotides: TGCGCCAGCAGCCAACTAGCGGGCCAATTCTACGAGCAGTACTTC.

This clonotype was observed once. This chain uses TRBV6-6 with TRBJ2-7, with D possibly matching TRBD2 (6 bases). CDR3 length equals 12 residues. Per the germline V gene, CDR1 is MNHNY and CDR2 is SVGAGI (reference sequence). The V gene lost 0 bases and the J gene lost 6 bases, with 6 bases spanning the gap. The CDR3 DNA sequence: TGTGCCAGCAGTTACTCCGGGGGCGAGCAGTACTTC. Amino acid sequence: CASSYSGGEQYF.

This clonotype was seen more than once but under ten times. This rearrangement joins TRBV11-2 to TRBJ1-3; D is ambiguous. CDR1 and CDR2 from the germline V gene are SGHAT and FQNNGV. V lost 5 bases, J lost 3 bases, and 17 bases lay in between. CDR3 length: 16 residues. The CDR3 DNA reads TGTGCCAGCAGCGCACCAGACGGTAGAATTGGAAACACCATATATTTT. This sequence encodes CASSAPDGRIGNTIYF. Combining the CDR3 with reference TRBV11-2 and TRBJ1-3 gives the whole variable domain EAGVAQSPRYKIIEKRQSVAFWCNPISGHATLYWYQQILGQGPKLLIQFQNNGVVDDSQLPKDRFSAERLKGVDSTLKIQPAKLEDSAVYLCASSAPDGRIGNTIYFGEGSWLTVV.

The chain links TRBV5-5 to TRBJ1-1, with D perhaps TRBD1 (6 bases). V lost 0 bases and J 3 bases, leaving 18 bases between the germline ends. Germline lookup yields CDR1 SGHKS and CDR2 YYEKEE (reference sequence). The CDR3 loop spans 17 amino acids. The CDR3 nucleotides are TGTGCCAGCAGCTTGGGTGGGGGGGCTCGCTCTTACACTGAAGCTTTCTTT. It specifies CASSLGGGARSYTEAFF.

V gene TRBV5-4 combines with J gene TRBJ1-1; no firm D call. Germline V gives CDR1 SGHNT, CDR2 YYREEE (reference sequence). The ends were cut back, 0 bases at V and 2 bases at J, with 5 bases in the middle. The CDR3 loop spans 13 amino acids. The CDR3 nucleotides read TGTGCCAGCAGCTTGGGGACTAACACTGAAGCTTTCTTT. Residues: CASSLGTNTEAFF.

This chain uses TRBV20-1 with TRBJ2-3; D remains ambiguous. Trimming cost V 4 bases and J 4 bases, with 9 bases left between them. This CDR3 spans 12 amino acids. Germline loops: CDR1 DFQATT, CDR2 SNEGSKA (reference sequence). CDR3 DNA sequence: TGCAGTGCTACTAGGCAGTCAGATACGCAGTATTTT. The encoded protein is CSATRQSDTQYF.